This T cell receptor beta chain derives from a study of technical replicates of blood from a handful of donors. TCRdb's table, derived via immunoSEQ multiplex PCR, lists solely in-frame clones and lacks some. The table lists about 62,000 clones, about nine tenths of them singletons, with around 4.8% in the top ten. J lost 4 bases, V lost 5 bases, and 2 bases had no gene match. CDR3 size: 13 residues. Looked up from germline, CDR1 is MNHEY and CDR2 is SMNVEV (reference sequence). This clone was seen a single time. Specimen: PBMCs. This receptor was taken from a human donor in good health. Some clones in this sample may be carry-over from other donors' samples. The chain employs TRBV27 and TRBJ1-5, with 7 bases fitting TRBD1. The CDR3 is CASSPRGNQPQHF. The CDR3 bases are TGTGCCAGCAGTCCCAGGGGGAATCAGCCCCAGCATTTT.